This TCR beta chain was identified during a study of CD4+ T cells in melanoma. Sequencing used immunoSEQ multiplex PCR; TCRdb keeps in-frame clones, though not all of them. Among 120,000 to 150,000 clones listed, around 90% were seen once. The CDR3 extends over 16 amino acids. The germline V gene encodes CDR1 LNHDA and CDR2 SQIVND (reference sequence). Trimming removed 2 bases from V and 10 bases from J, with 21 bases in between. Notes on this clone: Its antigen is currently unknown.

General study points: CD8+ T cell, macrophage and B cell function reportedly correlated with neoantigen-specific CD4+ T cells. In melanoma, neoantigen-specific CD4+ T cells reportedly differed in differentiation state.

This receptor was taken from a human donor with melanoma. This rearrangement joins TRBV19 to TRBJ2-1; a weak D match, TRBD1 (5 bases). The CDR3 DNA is TGTGCCAGTAGTATAATGGCAGGGTCCTATAATTTCGAGCAGTTCTTC. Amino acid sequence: CASSIMAGSYNFEQFF.